This T cell receptor (beta chain) stems from a study of CD8 T cells in Susac syndrome. RNA, at roughly 0.45 to 1 ug, was reverse transcribed with random hexamers. The CDR3 of TCR beta was amplified by immunoSEQ multiplex PCR across 54 Vbeta and 13 Jbeta. TCRdb analysed the immunoSEQ multiplex PCR reads with MiXCR anew, one entry per CDR3 protein. The table has roughly 67,000 distinct CDR3 sequences, about 95% seen once; the top ten hold around 0.4%. Germline CDR1 and CDR2: SGHAT and FQNNGV. The CDR3 runs to 13 residues. Trimming took off 5 bases at V and 2 bases at J, with 9 bases between the two ends.

This clonotype originated in a human donor with multiple sclerosis. The genes are TRBV11-2 and TRBJ1-2; D is undetermined. The sample taken for sequencing was CD8+ T cells from PBMCs. For the CDR3, the DNA is TGTGCCAGCAGCGATGGGCTCAACTATGGCTACACCTTC. As protein: CASSDGLNYGYTF. Filled out from reference TRBV11-2 and TRBJ1-2, the complete variable domain reads EAGVAQSPRYKIIEKRQSVAFWCNPISGHATLYWYQQILGQGPKLLIQFQNNGVVDDSQLPKDRFSAERLKGVDSTLKIQPAKLEDSAVYLCASSDGLNYGYTFGSGTRLTVV.